A single sample is the source of the 5 T cell receptor beta chains below, sequenced in a study of a mutant IDH1 vaccine in newly diagnosed glioma. Their cognate antigens are unknown. Regarding time point: week 5, during vaccination. With topical imiquimod, each dose of the vaccine consisted of 300 ug of mutant IDH1 20-mer peptide. The table came from immunoSEQ multiplex PCR; TCRdb's copy has only in-frame clones and leaves some out. Among some 51,000 clones listed, about 77% were seen once. The starting material was PBMCs, obtained from a glioma patient whose treatment included an IDH1 peptide vaccine. These receptors all stem from a woman aged 40 to 49 with glioma.

The chain has TRBV5-1 and TRBJ2-5; D is undetermined. V lost 0 bases, J lost 2 bases, and 5 bases lay in between. Per germline, CDR1 SGHRS and CDR2 YFSETQ. CDR3 length: 13 amino acids. CDR3 loop: CASSLGAQETQYF. The CDR3 bases are TGCGCCAGCAGCTTGGGGGCTCAAGAGACCCAGTACTTC.

The chain links TRBV2 to TRBJ2-7; D not certain. CDR3 length equals 11 residues. Trimming pared 7 bases from V and 6 bases from J, leaving 10 bases between. Germline assignment: CDR1 SNHLY and CDR2 FYNNEI. The CDR3 coding sequence is TGTGCCAGCAAAATATTGGGCGAGCAGTACTTC. Translated: CASKILGEQYF. The variable domain in full, completed from reference TRBV2 and TRBJ2-7, reads EPEVTQTPSHQVTQMGQEVILRCVPISNHLYFYWYRQILGQKVEFLVSFYNNEISEKSEIFDDQFSVERPDGSNFTLKIRSTKLEDSAMYFCASKILGEQYFGPGTRLTVT.

The CDR3 spells CATSRDFGNTEAFF. In DNA, the CDR3 is TGTGCCACCAGCAGAGATTTCGGGAACACTGAAGCTTTCTTT. This sequence joins TRBV15 and TRBJ1-1, with unresolved D. CDR1 and CDR2 from the germline V gene are LNHNV and YYDKDF (reference sequence). There are 14 residues in the CDR3. The V end was cut by 0 bases, the J end by 1 base, with 6 bases between.

This rearrangement joins TRBV6-6 to TRBJ2-5, with D tentatively TRBD2 (5 bases). The CDR3 loop spans 13 amino acids. V was trimmed by 8 bases and J by 5 bases, leaving 15 bases between them. CDR1 MNHNY and CDR2 SVGAGI come from the germline V gene (reference sequence). The CDR3, as DNA: TGTGCCAGCCTTCCTCGCGGGCGGGAGACCCAGTACTTC. The encoded protein is CASLPRGRETQYF.

V and J are TRBV7-8 and TRBJ1-5; D gene ambiguous. Trimming cost V 5 bases and J 2 bases, with 16 bases left between them. This CDR3 contains 16 residues. CDR1 is SGHVS and CDR2 is FQNEAQ in the germline V gene. The CDR3 region is CASSPLPGVGNQPQHF. CDR3 DNA: TGTGCCAGCAGCCCCCTTCCGGGCGTGGGCAATCAGCCCCAGCATTTT. The full variable domain, its missing parts supplied by reference TRBV7-8 and TRBJ1-5, is GAGVSQSPRYKVAKRGQDVALRCDPISGHVSLFWYQQALGQGPEFLTYFQNEAQLDKSGLPSDRFFAERPEGSVSTLKIQRTQQEDSAVYLCASSPLPGVGNQPQHFGDGTRLSIL.